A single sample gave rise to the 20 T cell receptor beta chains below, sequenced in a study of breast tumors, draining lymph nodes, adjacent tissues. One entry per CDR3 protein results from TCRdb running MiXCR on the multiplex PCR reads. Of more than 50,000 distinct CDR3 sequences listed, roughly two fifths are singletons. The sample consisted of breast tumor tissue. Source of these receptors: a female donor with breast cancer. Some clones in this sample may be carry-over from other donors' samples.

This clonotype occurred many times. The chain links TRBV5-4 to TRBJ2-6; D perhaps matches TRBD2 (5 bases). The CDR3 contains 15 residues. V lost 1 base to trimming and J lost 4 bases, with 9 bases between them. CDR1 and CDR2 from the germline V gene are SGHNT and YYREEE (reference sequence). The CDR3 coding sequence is TGTGCCAGCAGCTTGCCCCCGGGGGGGGCCAACGTCCTGACTTTC. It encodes CASSLPPGGANVLTF. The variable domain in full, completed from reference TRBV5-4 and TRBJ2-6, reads ETGVTQSPTHLIKTRGQQVTLRCSSQSGHNTVSWYQQALGQGPQFIFQYYREEENGRGNFPPRFSGLQFPNYSSELNVNALELDDSALYLCASSLPPGGANVLTFGAGSRLTVL.

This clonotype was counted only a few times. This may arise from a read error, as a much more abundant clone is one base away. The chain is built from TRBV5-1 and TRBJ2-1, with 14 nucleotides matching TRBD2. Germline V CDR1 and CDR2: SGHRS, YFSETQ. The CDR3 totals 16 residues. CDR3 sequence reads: CAGSLGLAGVKSGLFF. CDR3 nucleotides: TGCGCCGGCAGCCTGGGACTAGCGGGAGTTAAATCGGGTCTATTCTTC.

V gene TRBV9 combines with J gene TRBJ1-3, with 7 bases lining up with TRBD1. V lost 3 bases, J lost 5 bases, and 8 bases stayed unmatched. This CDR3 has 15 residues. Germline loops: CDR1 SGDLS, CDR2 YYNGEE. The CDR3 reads CASSDRTGARNTIYF. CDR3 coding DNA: TGTGCCAGCAGCGACCGAACAGGGGCGAGAAACACCATATATTTT.

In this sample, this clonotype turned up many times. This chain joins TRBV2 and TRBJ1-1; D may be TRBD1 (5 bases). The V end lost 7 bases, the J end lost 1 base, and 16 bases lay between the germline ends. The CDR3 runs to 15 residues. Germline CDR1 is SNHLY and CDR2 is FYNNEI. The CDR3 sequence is CASTKARAANTEAFF. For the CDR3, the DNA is TGTGCCAGCACCAAGGCCAGGGCCGCGAACACTGAAGCTTTCTTT.

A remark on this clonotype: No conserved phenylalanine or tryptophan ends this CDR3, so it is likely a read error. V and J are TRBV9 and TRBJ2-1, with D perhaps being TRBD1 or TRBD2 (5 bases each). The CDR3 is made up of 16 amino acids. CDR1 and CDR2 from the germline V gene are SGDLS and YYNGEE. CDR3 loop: CASSVAPGLSYNAQFL. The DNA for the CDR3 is TGTGCCAGCAGCGTAGCGCCGGGGCTCTCCTACAATGCGCAGTTCCTC.

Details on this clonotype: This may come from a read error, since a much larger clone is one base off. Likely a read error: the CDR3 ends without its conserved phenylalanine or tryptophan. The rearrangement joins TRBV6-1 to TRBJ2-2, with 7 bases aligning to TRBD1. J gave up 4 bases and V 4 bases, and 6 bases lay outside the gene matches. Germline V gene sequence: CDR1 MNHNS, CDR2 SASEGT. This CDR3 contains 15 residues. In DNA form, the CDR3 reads TGTGCCAGCAGTGGACGACAGGGTGGCACCGGGGAGCTGTTTTCT. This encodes CASSGRQGGTGELFS.

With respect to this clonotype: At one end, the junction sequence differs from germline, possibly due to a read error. The CDR3 sequence is CASSQESQLSTDAQYF. CDR3 DNA sequence: TGCGCCAGCAGCCAAGAGTCGCAGCTTAGCACAGATGCGCAGTATTTT. The V call is TRBV4-1, the J call TRBJ2-3; D uncertain. The CDR3 length is 16 residues. Germline V gene data show CDR1 as MGHRA and CDR2 as YSYEKL.

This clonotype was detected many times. The CDR3 region is CASTNGGNQPQHF. The CDR3 bases are TGTGCCAGCACCAACGGGGGCAATCAGCCCCAGCATTTT. The genes are TRBV6-6 and TRBJ1-5; no clear D gene. The CDR3 totals 13 residues. From germline, CDR1 is MNHNY and CDR2 SVGAGI (reference sequence). With 7 bases removed from V and 2 bases from J, the gap between germline ends came to 9 bases.

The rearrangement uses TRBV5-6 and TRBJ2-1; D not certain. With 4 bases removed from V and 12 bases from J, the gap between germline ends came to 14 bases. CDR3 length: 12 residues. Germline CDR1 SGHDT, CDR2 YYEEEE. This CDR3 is CASSPTVTAQFF. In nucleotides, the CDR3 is TGTGCCAGCAGCCCCACGGTGACTGCGCAGTTCTTC.

The CDR3 loop is CASSLAGAGTDTQYF. CDR3 sequence (DNA): TGTGCCAGCAGCTTGGCAGGGGCCGGCACAGATACGCAGTATTTT. The V gene is TRBV5-4, the J gene TRBJ2-3, with a tentative D call TRBD1 (6 bases). This CDR3 has 15 amino acids. Looked up from germline, CDR1 is SGHNT and CDR2 is YYREEE (reference sequence). V lost 0 bases, J lost 1 base, and 9 bases lay in between.

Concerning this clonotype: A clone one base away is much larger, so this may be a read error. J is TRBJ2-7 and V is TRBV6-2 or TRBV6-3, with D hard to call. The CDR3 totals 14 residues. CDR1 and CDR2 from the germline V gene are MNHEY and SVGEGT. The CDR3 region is CASGYAQATYEQYF. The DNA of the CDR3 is TGTGCCAGCGGTTACGCGCAGGCTACCTACGAGCAGTACTTC.

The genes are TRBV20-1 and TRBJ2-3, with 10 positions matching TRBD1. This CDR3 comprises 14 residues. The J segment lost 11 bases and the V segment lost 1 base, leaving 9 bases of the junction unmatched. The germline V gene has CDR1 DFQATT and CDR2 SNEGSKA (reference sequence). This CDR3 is CSARVTGGVDEQYF. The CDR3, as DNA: TGCAGTGCTAGAGTGACAGGGGGCGTCGATGAGCAGTATTTT.

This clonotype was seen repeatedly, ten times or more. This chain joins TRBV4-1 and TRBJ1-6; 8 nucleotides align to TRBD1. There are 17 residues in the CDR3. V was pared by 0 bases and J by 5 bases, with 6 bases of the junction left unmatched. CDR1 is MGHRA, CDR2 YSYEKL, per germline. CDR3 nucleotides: TGCGCCAGCAGCCAAGAAGGGGCAGGGGGCAATAATTCACCCCTCCACTTT. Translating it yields CASSQEGAGGNNSPLHF.

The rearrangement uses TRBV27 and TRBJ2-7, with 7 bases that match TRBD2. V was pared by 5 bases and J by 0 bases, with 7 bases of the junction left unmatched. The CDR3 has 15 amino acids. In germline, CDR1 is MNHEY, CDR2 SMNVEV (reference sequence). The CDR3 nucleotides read TGTGCCAGCAGTATCCTGGGAGGGTTCTCCTACGAGCAGTACTTC. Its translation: CASSILGGFSYEQYF.

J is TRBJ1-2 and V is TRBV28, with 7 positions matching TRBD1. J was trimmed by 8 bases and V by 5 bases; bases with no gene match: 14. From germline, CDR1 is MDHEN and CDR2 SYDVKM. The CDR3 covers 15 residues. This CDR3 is CASSPTGQIGPGYTF. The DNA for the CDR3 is TGTGCCAGCAGTCCAACGGGACAGATTGGCCCGGGCTACACCTTC.

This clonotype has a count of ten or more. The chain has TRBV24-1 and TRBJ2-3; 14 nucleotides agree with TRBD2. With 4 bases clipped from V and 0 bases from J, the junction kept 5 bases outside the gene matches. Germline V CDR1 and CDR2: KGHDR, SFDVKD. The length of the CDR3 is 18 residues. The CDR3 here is CATSDRTSGGLSTDTQYF. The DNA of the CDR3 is TGTGCCACCAGTGACCGGACTAGCGGGGGGCTAAGCACAGATACGCAGTATTTT.

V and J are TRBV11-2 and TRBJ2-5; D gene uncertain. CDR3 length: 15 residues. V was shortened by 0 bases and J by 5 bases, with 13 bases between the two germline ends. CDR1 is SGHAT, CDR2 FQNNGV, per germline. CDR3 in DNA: TGTGCCAGCAGCTTAGATCGTACTCACGGGGAGACCCAGTACTTC. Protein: CASSLDRTHGETQYF.

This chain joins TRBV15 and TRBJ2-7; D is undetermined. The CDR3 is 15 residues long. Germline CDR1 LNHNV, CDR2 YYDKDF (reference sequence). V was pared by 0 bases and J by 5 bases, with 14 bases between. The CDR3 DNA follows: TGTGCCACCAGCAGAGATCTGGAGACTGCTAACGAGCAGTACTTC. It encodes CATSRDLETANEQYF.

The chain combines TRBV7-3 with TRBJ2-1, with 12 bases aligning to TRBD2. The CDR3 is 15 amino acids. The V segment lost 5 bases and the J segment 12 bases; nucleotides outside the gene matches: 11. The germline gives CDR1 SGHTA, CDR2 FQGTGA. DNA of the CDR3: TGTGCCAGCAGCAGTCCTAGCGGGGGGGCAGATACGCAGTTCTTC. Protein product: CASSSPSGGADTQFF.

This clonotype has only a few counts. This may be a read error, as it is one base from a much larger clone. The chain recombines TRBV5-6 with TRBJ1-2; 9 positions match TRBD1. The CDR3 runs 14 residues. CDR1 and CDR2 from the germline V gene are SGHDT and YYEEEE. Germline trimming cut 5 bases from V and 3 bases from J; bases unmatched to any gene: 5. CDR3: CASRRTGAYYGYTF. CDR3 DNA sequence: TGTGCCAGCAGGCGGACAGGGGCCTACTATGGCTACACCTTC.